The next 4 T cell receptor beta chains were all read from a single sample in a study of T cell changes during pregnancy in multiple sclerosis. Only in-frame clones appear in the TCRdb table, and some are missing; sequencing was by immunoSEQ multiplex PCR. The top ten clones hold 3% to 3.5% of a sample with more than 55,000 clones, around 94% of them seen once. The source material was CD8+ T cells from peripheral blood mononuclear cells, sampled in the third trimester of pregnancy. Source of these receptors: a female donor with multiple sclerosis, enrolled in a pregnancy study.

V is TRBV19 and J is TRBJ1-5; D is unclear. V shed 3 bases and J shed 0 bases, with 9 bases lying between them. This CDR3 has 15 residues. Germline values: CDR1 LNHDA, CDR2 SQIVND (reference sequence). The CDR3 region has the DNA TGTGCCAGTAGTATGCAGGCTTCTAGCAATCAGCCCCAGCATTTT. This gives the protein CASSMQASSNQPQHF.

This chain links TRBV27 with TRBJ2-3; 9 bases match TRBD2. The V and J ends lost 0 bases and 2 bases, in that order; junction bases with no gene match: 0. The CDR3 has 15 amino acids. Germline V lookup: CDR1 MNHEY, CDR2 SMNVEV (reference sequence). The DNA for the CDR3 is TGTGCCAGCAGTTTATCGGGACTAGCCACAGATACGCAGTATTTT. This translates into CASSLSGLATDTQYF.

Here the CDR3 DNA reads TGTGCCAGCAGCTCTAGTCTAGCGGGACACACCGGGGAGCTGTTTTTT. Translated, it gives CASSSSLAGHTGELFF. The chain couples TRBV13 to TRBJ2-2; 9 bases are shared with TRBD2. This CDR3 contains 16 residues. V dropped 4 bases and J dropped 3; count of bases not matched to a gene: 6. CDR1 and CDR2 from the germline V gene are PRHDT and FYEKMQ (reference sequence).

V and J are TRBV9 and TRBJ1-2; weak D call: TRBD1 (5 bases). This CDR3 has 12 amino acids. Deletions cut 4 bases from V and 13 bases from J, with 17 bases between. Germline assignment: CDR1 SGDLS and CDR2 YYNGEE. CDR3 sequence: CASSLGTRLATF. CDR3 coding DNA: TGTGCCAGCAGCTTAGGGACTCGGCTCGCCACCTTC.